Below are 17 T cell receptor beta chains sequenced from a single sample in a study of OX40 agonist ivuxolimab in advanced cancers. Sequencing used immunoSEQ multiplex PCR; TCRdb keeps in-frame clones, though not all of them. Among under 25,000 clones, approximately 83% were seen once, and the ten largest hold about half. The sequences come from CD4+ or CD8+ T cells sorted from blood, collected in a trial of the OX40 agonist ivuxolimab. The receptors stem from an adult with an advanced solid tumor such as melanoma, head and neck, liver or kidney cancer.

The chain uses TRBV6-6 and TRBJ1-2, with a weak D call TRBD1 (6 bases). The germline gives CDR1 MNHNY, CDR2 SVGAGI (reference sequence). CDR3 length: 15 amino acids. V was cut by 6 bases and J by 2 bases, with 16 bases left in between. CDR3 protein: CASSDGGQPNYGYTF. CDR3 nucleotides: TGTGCCAGCAGCGACGGTGGACAGCCGAACTATGGCTACACCTTC.

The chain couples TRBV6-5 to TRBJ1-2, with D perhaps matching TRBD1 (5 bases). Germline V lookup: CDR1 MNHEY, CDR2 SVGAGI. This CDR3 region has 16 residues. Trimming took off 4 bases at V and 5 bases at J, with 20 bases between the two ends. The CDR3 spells CASSFTRDAGGYGYTF. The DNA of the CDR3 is TGTGCCAGCAGTTTCACCCGGGACGCCGGGGGGTATGGCTACACCTTC.

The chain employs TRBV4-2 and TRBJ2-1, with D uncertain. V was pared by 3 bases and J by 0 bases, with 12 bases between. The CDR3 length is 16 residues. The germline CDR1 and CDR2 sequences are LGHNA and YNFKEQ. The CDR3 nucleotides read TGTGCCAGCAGCCAGTCCTTGGCGAGCTCCTACAATGAGCAGTTCTTC. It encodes CASSQSLASSYNEQFF.

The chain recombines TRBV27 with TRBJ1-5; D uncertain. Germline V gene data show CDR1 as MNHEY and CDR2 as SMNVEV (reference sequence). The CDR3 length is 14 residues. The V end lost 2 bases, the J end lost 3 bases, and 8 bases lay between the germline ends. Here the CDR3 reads CASSLGINNQPQHF. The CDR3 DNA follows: TGTGCCAGCAGTTTAGGGATTAACAATCAGCCCCAGCATTTT.

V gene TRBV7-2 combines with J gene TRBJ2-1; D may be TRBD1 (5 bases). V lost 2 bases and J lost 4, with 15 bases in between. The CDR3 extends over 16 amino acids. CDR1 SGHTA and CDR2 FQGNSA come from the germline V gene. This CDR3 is CASSLLLRTRYNEQFF. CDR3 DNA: TGTGCCAGCAGCTTATTATTACGGACAAGATACAATGAGCAGTTCTTC.

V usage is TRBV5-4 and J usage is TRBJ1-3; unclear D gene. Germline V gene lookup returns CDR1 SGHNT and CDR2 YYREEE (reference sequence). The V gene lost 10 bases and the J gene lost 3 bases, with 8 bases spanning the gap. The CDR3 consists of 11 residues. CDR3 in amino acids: CAAGLGNTIYF. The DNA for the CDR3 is TGTGCCGCCGGACTTGGAAACACCATATATTTT.

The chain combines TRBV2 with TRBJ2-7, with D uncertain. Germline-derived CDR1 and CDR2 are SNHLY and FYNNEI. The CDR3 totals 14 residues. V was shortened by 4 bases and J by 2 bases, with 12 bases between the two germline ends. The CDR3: CASSVNSGTYEQYF. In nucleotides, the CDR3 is TGTGCCAGCAGTGTAAATTCGGGTACCTACGAGCAGTACTTC.

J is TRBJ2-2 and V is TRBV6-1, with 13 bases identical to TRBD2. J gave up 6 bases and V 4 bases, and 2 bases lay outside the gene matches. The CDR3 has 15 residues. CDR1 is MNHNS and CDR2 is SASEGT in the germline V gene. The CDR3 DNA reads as TGTGCCAGCAGTGGGACTAGCGGGGGAGCCGGGGAGCTGTTTTTT. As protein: CASSGTSGGAGELFF.

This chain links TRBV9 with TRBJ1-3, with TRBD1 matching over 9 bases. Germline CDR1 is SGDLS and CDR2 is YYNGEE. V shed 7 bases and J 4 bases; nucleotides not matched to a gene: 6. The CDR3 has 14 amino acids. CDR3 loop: CASSGTGMGNTIYF. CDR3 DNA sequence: TGTGCCAGCTCCGGGACAGGGATGGGAAACACCATATATTTT. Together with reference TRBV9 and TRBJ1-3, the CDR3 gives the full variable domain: DSGVTQTPKHLITATGQRVTLRCSPRSGDLSVYWYQQSLDQGLQFLIQYYNGEERAKGNILERFSAQQFPDLHSELNLSSLELGDSALYFCASSGTGMGNTIYFGEGSWLTVV.

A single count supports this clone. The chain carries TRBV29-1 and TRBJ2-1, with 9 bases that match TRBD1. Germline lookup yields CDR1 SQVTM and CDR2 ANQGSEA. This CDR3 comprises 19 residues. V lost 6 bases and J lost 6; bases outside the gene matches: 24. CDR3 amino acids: CSVLPRDRVLNPTGNEQFF. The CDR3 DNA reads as TGCAGCGTCCTCCCCCGGGACAGGGTGCTGAACCCTACGGGCAATGAGCAGTTCTTC.

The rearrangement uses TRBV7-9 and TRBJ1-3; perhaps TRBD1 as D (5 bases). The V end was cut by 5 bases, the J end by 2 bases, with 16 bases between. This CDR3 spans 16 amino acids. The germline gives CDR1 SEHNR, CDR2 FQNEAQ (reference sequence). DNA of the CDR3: TGTGCCAGCAGCCAACTATCAATGGGGCCTGGAAACACCATATATTTT. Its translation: CASSQLSMGPGNTIYF.

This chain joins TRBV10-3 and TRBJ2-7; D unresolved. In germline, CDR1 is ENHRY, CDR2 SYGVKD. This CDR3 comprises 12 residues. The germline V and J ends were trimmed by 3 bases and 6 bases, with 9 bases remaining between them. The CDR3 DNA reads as TGTGCCATCAGTGATCAGGTCAGCGAGCAGTACTTC. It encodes CAISDQVSEQYF.

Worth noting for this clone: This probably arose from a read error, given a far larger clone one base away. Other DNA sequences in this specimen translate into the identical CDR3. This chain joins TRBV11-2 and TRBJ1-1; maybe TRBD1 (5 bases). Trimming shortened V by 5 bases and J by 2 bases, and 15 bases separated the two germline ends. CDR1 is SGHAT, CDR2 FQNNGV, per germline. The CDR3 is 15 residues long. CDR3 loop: CASSASGDGNTEAFF. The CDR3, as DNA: TGTGCCAGCAGCGCAAGCGGGGACGGTAACACTGAAGCTTTCTTT.

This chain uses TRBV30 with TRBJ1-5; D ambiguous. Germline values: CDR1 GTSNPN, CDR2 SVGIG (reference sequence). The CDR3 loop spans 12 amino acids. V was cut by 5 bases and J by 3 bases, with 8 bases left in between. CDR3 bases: TGTGCCTGGCGCGGGGTCAATCAGCCCCAGCATTTT. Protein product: CAWRGVNQPQHF.

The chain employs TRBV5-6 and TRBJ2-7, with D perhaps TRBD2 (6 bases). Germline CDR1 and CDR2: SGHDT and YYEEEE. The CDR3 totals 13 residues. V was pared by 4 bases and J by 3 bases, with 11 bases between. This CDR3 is CASSAGPSYEQYF. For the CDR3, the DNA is TGTGCCAGCAGCGCGGGACCGAGCTACGAGCAGTACTTC.

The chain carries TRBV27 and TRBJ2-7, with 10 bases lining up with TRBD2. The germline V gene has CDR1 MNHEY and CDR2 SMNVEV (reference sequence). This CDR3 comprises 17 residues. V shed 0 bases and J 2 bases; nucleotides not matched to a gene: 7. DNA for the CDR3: TGTGCCAGCAGTTTATCTATAGCGGGGGGACCCCCCTACGAGCAGTACTTC. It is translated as CASSLSIAGGPPYEQYF.

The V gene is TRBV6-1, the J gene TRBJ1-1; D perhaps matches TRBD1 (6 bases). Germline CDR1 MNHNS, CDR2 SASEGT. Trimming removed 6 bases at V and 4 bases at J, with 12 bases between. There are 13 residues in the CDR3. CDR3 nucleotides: TGTGCCAGCAGCGTACAGGGTTTCACTGAAGCTTTCTTT. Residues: CASSVQGFTEAFF.